Listed here are 31 T cell receptor beta chains from one sample, sequenced in a study of CD8+ T cells in alopecia areata. The authors extracted RNA and reverse transcribed it into cDNA as the sequencing template. Clones were read by immunoSEQ multiplex PCR, and TCRdb kept only the in-frame ones, dropping some. In the table there are about 87,000 clones, around 71% of which are singletons. Treatment specified: oral pan-JAK inhibitor, 5-10 mg twice daily. Sequences were derived from CD8+ T cells sorted from blood, sampled at approximately week 44, from a patient treated with tofacitinib. The receptors shown here come from a human donor with alopecia areata.

J is TRBJ2-1 and V is TRBV6-5; 8 nucleotides match TRBD1. Germline values: CDR1 MNHEY, CDR2 SVGAGI. The CDR3 runs 13 residues. Trimming at V came to 5 bases and at J to 5 bases, leaving 2 bases not matched to a gene. The CDR3 nucleotides read TGTGCCAGCAGTGACAGGGGAGACAATGAGCAGTTCTTC. The encoded protein is CASSDRGDNEQFF.

This chain's CDR3 is CASSDSDGSREGTNEKLFF. In DNA form, the CDR3 reads TGTGCCAGCAGTGATAGTGATGGGTCCAGGGAAGGAACTAATGAAAAACTGTTTTTT. The chain has TRBV2 and TRBJ1-4; TRBD1 is a possible D gene (5 bases). CDR3 length: 19 amino acids. V was shortened by 3 bases and J by 1 base, with 21 bases between the two germline ends. Germline-derived CDR1 and CDR2 are SNHLY and FYNNEI.

V is TRBV7-8 and J is TRBJ2-3, with D unresolved. Between the trimmed V and J ends, which lost 5 bases and 3 bases, there was a span of 9 bases. This CDR3 is 13 amino acids long. CDR1 is SGHVS, CDR2 FQNEAQ, per germline. CDR3 in DNA: TGTGCCAGCAGCAAAAGCAGAACAGATACGCAGTATTTT. Protein sequence: CASSKSRTDTQYF.

CDR3 sequence: CASKPIGAANTEAFF. The CDR3 DNA reads as TGTGCCAGCAAACCGATCGGGGCGGCGAACACTGAAGCTTTCTTT. The rearrangement joins TRBV5-6 to TRBJ1-1, with a tentative D call TRBD1 (5 bases). The V end lost 6 bases, the J end lost 1 base, and 16 bases lay between the germline ends. From germline, CDR1 is SGHDT and CDR2 YYEEEE. The CDR3 consists of 15 residues.

This clone was detected a few times. The chain uses TRBV5-6 and TRBJ2-7; 8 bases line up with TRBD1. Germline CDR1 is SGHDT and CDR2 is YYEEEE. V lost 4 bases, J lost 3 bases, and 6 bases stayed unmatched. The length of the CDR3 is 14 residues. The CDR3 nucleotides read TGTGCCAGCAGCCCGGGGACAGGAAACTACGAGCAGTACTTC. Translation gives CASSPGTGNYEQYF.

The CDR3 nucleotides read TGTGCCAGCACCCAAGGGACGAGTAGGAACTATGGCTACACCTTC. Amino acids: CASTQGTSRNYGYTF. This rearrangement joins TRBV6-6 to TRBJ1-2, with a tentative D call TRBD1 (5 bases). CDR1 and CDR2 (germline): MNHNY, SVGAGI (reference sequence). Trimming took 7 bases from V and 2 from J, leaving 17 bases between them. The CDR3 has 15 amino acids.

The rearrangement joins TRBV27 to TRBJ2-2, with 12 bases matching TRBD2. CDR3 size: 19 residues. Germline V gene lookup returns CDR1 MNHEY and CDR2 SMNVEV (reference sequence). The J segment lost 0 bases and the V segment lost 5 bases, leaving 10 bases of the junction unmatched. The CDR3 DNA reads TGTGCCAGCAGTGTTATGACTAGCGGGGGACCCGCGAACACCGGGGAGCTGTTTTTT. This encodes CASSVMTSGGPANTGELFF.

The chain employs TRBV5-1 and TRBJ2-1; TRBD2 agrees at 10 bases. This CDR3 spans 16 amino acids. Germline V gene sequence: CDR1 SGHRS, CDR2 YFSETQ. V lost 2 bases, J lost 0 bases, and 2 bases stayed unmatched. The CDR3 spells CASSLAGGPSYNEQFF. In nucleotides, the CDR3 is TGCGCCAGCAGCTTAGCGGGGGGGCCCTCCTACAATGAGCAGTTCTTC.

The genes are TRBV10-1 and TRBJ2-1, with 11 bases identical to TRBD2. The germline V gene encodes CDR1 WNHNN and CDR2 SYGVQD (reference sequence). The CDR3 length is 14 residues. After removal of 6 bases from V and 6 bases from J, the junction contained 4 bases not matched to a gene. This CDR3 reads CASSTTSGANEQFF. CDR3 DNA: TGCGCCAGCAGCACGACTAGCGGGGCCAATGAGCAGTTCTTC.

This clone was observed a few times. The chain couples TRBV19 to TRBJ2-7; 13 bases line up with TRBD2. V lost 5 bases to trimming and J lost 4 bases; unmatched junction nucleotides: 5. The V gene's germline CDR1 is LNHDA and CDR2 SQIVND (reference sequence). This CDR3 is 15 amino acids long. Here the CDR3 reads CASSATSGGAYEQYF. The CDR3 nucleotides read TGTGCCAGTAGTGCTACTAGCGGGGGGGCGTACGAGCAGTACTTC.

The chain links TRBV19 to TRBJ2-2; D might be TRBD2 (7 bases). The CDR3 is 15 amino acids. In germline, CDR1 is LNHDA, CDR2 SQIVND (reference sequence). The V and J ends lost 2 bases and 6 bases respectively, with 13 bases between them. CDR3: CASSISAGAAGELFF. DNA for the CDR3: TGTGCCAGTAGTATATCCGCGGGGGCGGCCGGGGAGCTGTTTTTT.

The rearrangement links TRBV5-1 to TRBJ1-2, with 8 bases lining up with TRBD1. In germline, CDR1 is SGHRS, CDR2 YFSETQ. V was pared by 3 bases and J by 0 bases, with 10 bases of the junction left unmatched. The CDR3 is made up of 17 amino acids. DNA of the CDR3: TGCGCCAGCAGCTCGACAGGGGCCTCGTCGACTAACTATGGCTACACCTTC. This codes for CASSSTGASSTNYGYTF.

The chain couples TRBV11-2 to TRBJ1-6; the D is unclear. The CDR3 spans 12 residues. V was cut by 5 bases and J by 9 bases, with 8 bases left in between. Germline CDR1 reads SGHAT; CDR2 reads FQNNGV. The CDR3 coding sequence is TGTGCCAGCAGCCCCGTGGGTTCACCCCTCCACTTT. Translated, it gives CASSPVGSPLHF.

The V and J genes are TRBV11-3 and TRBJ2-1, with D tentatively TRBD2 (6 bases). V was shortened by 5 bases and J by 7 bases, with 12 bases between the two germline ends. The CDR3 covers 13 residues. Germline CDR1 SGHNT, CDR2 YENEEA. The CDR3 loop is CASSPPGDNEQFF. The CDR3 DNA reads as TGTGCCAGCAGCCCCCCGGGGGATAATGAGCAGTTCTTC.

The rearrangement joins TRBV4-3 to TRBJ2-3; 7 nucleotides line up with TRBD2. V lost 0 bases and J lost 6; bases outside the gene matches: 9. Germline V gene lookup returns CDR1 LGHNA and CDR2 YSLEER. This CDR3 spans 16 amino acids. The CDR3 nucleotides are TGCGCCAGCAGCCAAGACCCAGCGGGGAGCGGGGATACGCAGTATTTT. Its protein product is CASSQDPAGSGDTQYF.

This clone was seen a handful of times. The sample holds other DNA sequences that translate to the same CDR3. The chain uses TRBV5-5 and TRBJ1-1; D gene ambiguous. Trimming took off 0 bases at V and 0 bases at J, with 3 bases between the two ends. This CDR3 has 13 residues. Germline V gives CDR1 SGHKS, CDR2 YYEKEE (reference sequence). The CDR3 sequence: CASSLDLNTEAFF. The CDR3 region has the DNA TGTGCCAGCAGCTTGGATTTGAACACTGAAGCTTTCTTT.

The chain joins TRBV27 to TRBJ1-4; D unresolved. The CDR3 runs to 15 residues. Germline V lookup: CDR1 MNHEY, CDR2 SMNVEV (reference sequence). The V gene lost 5 bases and the J gene lost 2 bases, with 12 bases spanning the gap. In DNA form, the CDR3 reads TGTGCCAGCAGTACGACCGGGAGGACTAATGAAAAACTGTTTTTT. As protein: CASSTTGRTNEKLFF.

This clone appeared a few times. The chain links TRBV19 to TRBJ2-1; D may be TRBD2 (5 bases). Germline lookup yields CDR1 LNHDA and CDR2 SQIVND (reference sequence). CDR3 length: 15 residues. V lost 3 bases and J lost 6, with 15 bases in between. The CDR3 bases are TGTGCCAGTAGTATCGCAGCGACGGCGGGCAATGAGCAGTTCTTC. Amino acid sequence: CASSIAATAGNEQFF. Together with reference TRBV19 and TRBJ2-1, the CDR3 gives the full variable domain: DGGITQSPKYLFRKEGQNVTLSCEQNLNHDAMYWYRQDPGQGLRLIYYSQIVNDFQKGDIAEGYSVSREKKESFPLTVTSAQKNPTAFYLCASSIAATAGNEQFFGPGTRLTVL.

CDR3: CASSSPGTGKGTQYF. CDR3 bases: TGTGCCAGCAGTTCCCCCGGGACCGGCAAGGGTACGCAGTATTTT. J is TRBJ2-3 and V is TRBV27; D tentatively reads TRBD1 or TRBD2 (5 bases each). The CDR3 spans 15 residues. CDR1 MNHEY and CDR2 SMNVEV come from the germline V gene (reference sequence). Trimming pared 4 bases from V and 8 bases from J, leaving 19 bases between.

This sequence joins TRBV7-6 and TRBJ2-5; either TRBD1 or TRBD2 may fit D (5 bases each). Germline V lookup: CDR1 SGHVS, CDR2 FNYEAQ. The CDR3 sequence is 17 residues long. With 5 bases removed from V and 4 bases from J, the gap between germline ends came to 23 bases. In nucleotides, the CDR3 is TGTGCCAGCAGCAAAGACCTAGACCCCGGGGCCGGAGAGACCCAGTACTTC. The encoded protein is CASSKDLDPGAGETQYF. Full variable domain (outside the CDR3, taken from reference TRBV7-6 and TRBJ2-5): GAGVSQSPRYKVTKRGQDVALRCDPISGHVSLYWYRQALGQGPEFLTYFNYEAQQDKSGLPNDRFSAERPEGSISTLTIQRTEQRDSAMYRCASSKDLDPGAGETQYFGPGTRLLVL.

The J gene is TRBJ2-1, the V gene TRBV6-1, with D unclear. The CDR3 consists of 12 residues. With 0 bases removed from V and 9 bases from J, the gap between germline ends came to 6 bases. Germline assignment: CDR1 MNHNS and CDR2 SASEGT. The CDR3: CASSEALSEQFF. The CDR3 nucleotides are TGTGCCAGCAGTGAAGCGCTTAGTGAGCAGTTCTTC.

This sequence joins TRBV19 and TRBJ1-1, with 8 bases that match TRBD1. V lost 6 bases and J lost 1; bases outside the gene matches: 7. This CDR3 spans 15 amino acids. Germline CDR1 LNHDA, CDR2 SQIVND (reference sequence). The CDR3 DNA reads as TGTGCCAGTAGCGATGGAGGGACAGGGAACACTGAAGCTTTCTTT. Its translation: CASSDGGTGNTEAFF.

The V call is TRBV29-1, the J call TRBJ2-2; 11 bases agree with TRBD1. Losses at the gene ends were 7 bases for V and 5 bases for J; bases not matched to a gene: 6. The CDR3 runs to 14 residues. The germline gives CDR1 SQVTM, CDR2 ANQGSEA. The CDR3 DNA is TGCAGCGCTACCGGGACAGGGGGGACCGGGGAGCTGTTTTTT. Its protein is CSATGTGGTGELFF.

The chain carries TRBV7-9 and TRBJ1-1; D is unclear. Trimming pared 2 bases from V and 0 bases from J, leaving 13 bases between. Germline values: CDR1 SEHNR, CDR2 FQNEAQ (reference sequence). This CDR3 is 16 amino acids long. CDR3: CASSLRSRHLNTEAFF. In nucleotides, the CDR3 is TGTGCCAGCAGCTTAAGATCTCGACATTTGAACACTGAAGCTTTCTTT.

This chain uses TRBV11-2 with TRBJ2-1; D is possibly TRBD1 or TRBD2 (6 bases each). Germline CDR1 is SGHAT and CDR2 is FQNNGV. This CDR3 is 14 amino acids long. V was pared by 2 bases and J by 8 bases, with 13 bases between. The CDR3, as DNA: TGTGCCAGCAGCTTAAGTTCCGGGGGCCATGAGCAGTTCTTC. It encodes CASSLSSGGHEQFF.

The chain recombines TRBV30 with TRBJ2-2; TRBD1 aligns across 7 bases. Germline CDR1 is GTSNPN and CDR2 is SVGIG (reference sequence). The CDR3 is made up of 14 amino acids. V dropped 5 bases and J dropped 4; count of bases not matched to a gene: 7. The CDR3 nucleotides are TGTGCCTGGGGCAAGGGGGCGGGCACCGGGGAGCTGTTTTTT. As protein: CAWGKGAGTGELFF.

The genes are TRBV7-8 and TRBJ1-1, with TRBD1 as a possible D gene (6 bases). Trimming stripped 5 bases from V and 0 bases from J, with 13 bases between. This CDR3 is built from 15 residues. From germline, CDR1 is SGHVS and CDR2 FQNEAQ. The CDR3 sequence is CASSPDQGLNTEAFF. CDR3 DNA: TGTGCCAGCAGCCCGGACCAGGGGCTGAACACTGAAGCTTTCTTT.

Turning to this clone: The junction differs from germline at one of its ends, possibly a read error. J is TRBJ2-3 and V is TRBV9; D is ambiguous. The CDR3 is 14 amino acids. Germline V gene data show CDR1 as SGDLS and CDR2 as YYNGEE. CDR3 loop: CASSPRESTDTQNF. The CDR3, as DNA: TGTGCCAGCAGCCCGCGAGAGAGCACAGATACGCAGAATTTT.

The chain combines TRBV28 with TRBJ1-5, with D possibly matching TRBD1 (6 bases). V was shortened by 1 base and J by 4 bases, with 11 bases between the two germline ends. The germline V gene encodes CDR1 MDHEN and CDR2 SYDVKM. This CDR3 is 15 amino acids long. This CDR3 reads CASSLYDRLNQPQHF. The CDR3 DNA is TGTGCCAGCAGTTTATACGACAGGCTGAATCAGCCCCAGCATTTT.

The V and J genes are TRBV30 and TRBJ2-1; perhaps TRBD2 as D (6 bases). V lost 5 bases and J lost 7, with 9 bases in between. CDR3 size: 11 residues. The germline V gene encodes CDR1 GTSNPN and CDR2 SVGIG (reference sequence). This chain's CDR3 is CAWDAGNEQFF. The CDR3 nucleotides read TGTGCCTGGGACGCGGGAAATGAGCAGTTCTTC.

The chain is built from TRBV7-9 and TRBJ2-1, with TRBD1 matching over 9 bases. After removal of 6 bases from V and 6 bases from J, the junction contained 9 bases not matched to a gene. Germline CDR1 SEHNR, CDR2 FQNEAQ (reference sequence). The CDR3 covers 15 residues. CDR3 loop: CASRSGTGSFNEQFF. The DNA of the CDR3 is TGTGCCAGCAGGTCCGGGACAGGGTCGTTCAATGAGCAGTTCTTC.